These 13 T cell receptor beta chains came from one sample sequenced in a study of blood T cell repertoires in COVID-19. TCRdb keeps only in-frame clones here, not all; method: immunoSEQ multiplex PCR. The sample records about 140,000 clones, around 80% being singletons. Sequencing used peripheral blood. The receptors shown here come from a man in his forties or fifties with acute or convalescent COVID-19.

This rearrangement joins TRBV14 to TRBJ2-2; the match to TRBD2 covers 8 bases. J was trimmed by 6 bases and V by 1 base; bases with no gene match: 4. The CDR3 covers 15 residues. Germline V lookup: CDR1 SGHDN, CDR2 FVKESK. CDR3 DNA: TGTGCCAGCAGCCAAGCGGGGGGGGTCGCCGGGGAGCTGTTTTTT. Translation gives CASSQAGGVAGELFF.

The chain employs TRBV7-3 and TRBJ2-3; D not resolved. The CDR3 runs to 14 residues. V was pared by 2 bases and J by 3 bases, with 9 bases between. Germline CDR1 reads SGHTA; CDR2 reads FQGTGA. This CDR3 is CASSLALATDTQYF. CDR3 DNA: TGTGCCAGCAGCTTAGCTTTAGCTACAGATACGCAGTATTTT.

The chain employs TRBV5-4 and TRBJ2-5, with a weak D call TRBD1 (5 bases). The germline gives CDR1 SGHNT, CDR2 YYREEE (reference sequence). This CDR3 has 13 residues. V was clipped by 4 bases and J by 3 bases, with 10 bases between them. The CDR3: CASSVQGKETQYF. The CDR3, as DNA: TGTGCCAGCAGCGTCCAGGGAAAAGAGACCCAGTACTTC.

This chain connects TRBV2 to TRBJ2-3; TRBD2 might be the D (6 bases). Trimming left V 4 bases short and J 0 bases short, with 11 bases between. Germline V CDR1 and CDR2: SNHLY, FYNNEI. The CDR3 contains 15 residues. The CDR3 is CASSVGGGSTDTQYF. DNA of the CDR3: TGTGCCAGCAGTGTTGGTGGGGGGAGCACAGATACGCAGTATTTT.

V and J are TRBV7-9 and TRBJ1-1, with 9 bases aligning to TRBD1. The V gene's germline CDR1 is SEHNR and CDR2 FQNEAQ (reference sequence). The CDR3 contains 17 residues. Trimming removed 3 bases from V and 0 bases from J; junction bases left unmatched: 8. The CDR3 region is CASSFKPGQGMNTEAFF. As DNA, the CDR3 is TGTGCCAGCAGCTTTAAACCGGGACAGGGAATGAACACTGAAGCTTTCTTT.

The chain employs TRBV5-1 and TRBJ2-6; 8 nucleotides agree with TRBD1. Germline V gene lookup returns CDR1 SGHRS and CDR2 YFSETQ. This CDR3 is built from 15 residues. The V gene end was trimmed by 5 bases and the J gene end by 4 bases; junction bases not matched to a gene: 5. CDR3 sequence reads: CASRETGAGANVLTF. DNA of the CDR3: TGCGCCAGCAGGGAGACAGGGGCCGGGGCCAACGTCCTGACTTTC. Looking up the rest from reference TRBV5-1 and TRBJ2-6 gives the full variable domain: KAGVTQTPRYLIKTRGQQVTLSCSPISGHRSVSWYQQTPGQGLQFLFEYFSETQRNKGNFPGRFSGRQFSNSRSEMNVSTLELGDSALYLCASRETGAGANVLTFGAGSRLTVL.

This chain joins TRBV3-1 (or the pseudogene TRBV3-2) and TRBJ2-2; possibly TRBD2 for D (7 bases). The V end was cut by 4 bases, the J end by 5 bases, with 11 bases between. The CDR3 is 14 amino acids. Germline CDR1 and CDR2: LGHDT and YNNKEL (reference sequence). CDR3 bases: TGTGCCAGCAGCCGTCGGGGGGCGACCGGGGAGCTGTTTTTT. Residues: CASSRRGATGELFF.

The J gene is TRBJ2-2, the V gene TRBV9, with D unresolved. CDR1 is SGDLS and CDR2 is YYNGEE in the germline V gene. With 0 bases removed from V and 0 bases from J, the gap between germline ends came to 3 bases. This CDR3 region has 14 residues. The CDR3 sequence: CASSVVANTGELFF. In nucleotides, the CDR3 is TGTGCCAGCAGCGTAGTAGCGAACACCGGGGAGCTGTTTTTT. Together with reference TRBV9 and TRBJ2-2, the CDR3 gives the full variable domain: DSGVTQTPKHLITATGQRVTLRCSPRSGDLSVYWYQQSLDQGLQFLIQYYNGEERAKGNILERFSAQQFPDLHSELNLSSLELGDSALYFCASSVVANTGELFFGEGSRLTVL.

The gene calls are TRBV24-1 and TRBJ2-3; D gene unclear. The CDR3 contains 12 residues. Germline V gene sequence: CDR1 KGHDR, CDR2 SFDVKD. Trimming stripped 0 bases from V and 11 bases from J, with 8 bases between. The CDR3 sequence is CATSDLAAKQYF. The CDR3 coding sequence is TGTGCCACCAGTGATTTGGCGGCTAAGCAGTATTTT.

The V gene is TRBV5-6, the J gene TRBJ1-5; D is possibly TRBD1 (5 bases). Germline CDR1 is SGHDT and CDR2 is YYEEEE. The germline V and J ends were trimmed by 4 bases and 5 bases, with 19 bases remaining between them. This CDR3 is built from 16 residues. This chain's CDR3 is CASSLGTLGEDQPQHF. Here the CDR3 DNA reads TGTGCCAGCAGCCTCGGGACTCTCGGAGAGGATCAGCCCCAGCATTTT.

This rearrangement joins TRBV7-8 to TRBJ2-7; tentatively, D is TRBD1 (6 bases). The CDR3 loop spans 13 amino acids. Germline V lookup: CDR1 SGHVS, CDR2 FQNEAQ. The V end was cut by 4 bases, the J end by 4 bases, with 11 bases between. The CDR3 DNA sequence: TGTGCCAGCAGCTCATCCAGGGGATACGAGCAGTACTTC. Translating it yields CASSSSRGYEQYF.

The chain links TRBV29-1 to TRBJ2-1; TRBD1 might be the D (9 bases). V was cut by 4 bases and J by 10 bases, with 26 bases left in between. Germline values: CDR1 SQVTM, CDR2 ANQGSEA. This CDR3 is 16 amino acids long. CDR3 region: CSVASAGTGSGGEQFF. In DNA form, the CDR3 reads TGCAGCGTTGCGAGCGCCGGGACAGGGTCGGGAGGGGAGCAGTTCTTC.

This clone showed up just a few times. The chain links TRBV16 to TRBJ1-5; 10 nucleotides agree with TRBD1. The V gene end was trimmed by 3 bases and the J gene end by 6 bases; junction bases not matched to a gene: 8. The length of the CDR3 is 16 residues. In germline, CDR1 is KGHSY, CDR2 FQNENV. The CDR3 DNA is TGTGCCAGCAGCCACCCGGGACAGGGGTATATTCAGCCCCAGCATTTT. It specifies CASSHPGQGYIQPQHF.